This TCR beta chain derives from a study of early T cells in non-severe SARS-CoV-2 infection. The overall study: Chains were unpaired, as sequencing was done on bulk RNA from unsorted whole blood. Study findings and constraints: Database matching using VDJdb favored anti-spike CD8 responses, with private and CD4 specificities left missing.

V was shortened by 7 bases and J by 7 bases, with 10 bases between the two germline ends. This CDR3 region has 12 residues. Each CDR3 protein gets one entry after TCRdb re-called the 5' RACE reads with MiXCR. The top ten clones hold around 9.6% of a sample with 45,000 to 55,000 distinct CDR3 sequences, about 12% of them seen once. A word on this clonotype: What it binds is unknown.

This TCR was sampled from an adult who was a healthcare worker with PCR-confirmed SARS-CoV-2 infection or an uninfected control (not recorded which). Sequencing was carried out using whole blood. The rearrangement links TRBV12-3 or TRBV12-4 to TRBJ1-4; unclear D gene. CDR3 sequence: CASNRGGEKLFF. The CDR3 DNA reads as TGTGCCAGCAATCGAGGAGGTGAAAAACTGTTTTTT.